Below are 10 T cell receptor beta chains sequenced from a single sample in a study of cytomegalovirus exposure and HLA in healthy donors. PCR primers comprised 60 Vbeta and 13 Jbeta primers. The assay was immunoSEQ multiplex PCR, and TCRdb's table has in-frame clones only and misses some. The sample shows approximately 140,000 clones, 70% to 85% of them seen only once. The sample comprised PBMCs. The receptors derive from a middle-aged woman in good health and CMV-seronegative.

This chain connects TRBV5-1 to TRBJ2-2; D not certain. V shed 4 bases and J shed 6 bases, with 10 bases lying between them. Germline CDR1 is SGHRS and CDR2 is YFSETQ. The CDR3 consists of 13 residues. The CDR3 protein is CASSPEYAGELFF. The CDR3 DNA reads TGCGCCAGCAGCCCCGAGTACGCCGGGGAGCTGTTTTTT.

The chain is built from TRBV2 and TRBJ1-4, with D possibly matching TRBD1 (5 bases). Trimming left V 8 bases short and J 7 bases short, with 11 bases between. Germline-derived CDR1 and CDR2 are SNHLY and FYNNEI. This CDR3 has 12 amino acids. CDR3 sequence reads: CASFRVAEKLFF. CDR3 nucleotide sequence: TGTGCCAGCTTCAGGGTAGCTGAAAAACTGTTTTTT.

The chain joins TRBV2 to TRBJ2-1; D is unresolved. The CDR3 covers 13 residues. The ends were cut back, 2 bases at V and 6 bases at J, with 8 bases in the middle. Germline loops: CDR1 SNHLY, CDR2 FYNNEI. CDR3 protein: CASSEHSLNEQFF. CDR3 nucleotides: TGTGCCAGCAGTGAACACTCCCTCAATGAGCAGTTCTTC.

DNA for the CDR3: TGTGCCAGCAGCCGGGGGGGCGGAGGTGAAAAACTGTTTTTT. It specifies CASSRGGGGEKLFF. This chain joins TRBV9 and TRBJ1-4; TRBD1 is a possible D gene (6 bases). This CDR3 spans 14 amino acids. The germline CDR1 and CDR2 sequences are SGDLS and YYNGEE. V gave up 4 bases and J gave up 7 bases, with 14 bases separating them.

This clone was seen only a few times. V is TRBV5-8 and J is TRBJ1-3, with D unclear. Between the trimmed V and J ends, which lost 0 bases and 0 bases, there was a span of 7 bases. Germline V gene sequence: CDR1 SGHTS, CDR2 YDEGEE. The CDR3 totals 15 residues. The CDR3: CASSLVSYSGNTIYF. The CDR3 coding sequence is TGTGCCAGCAGCTTGGTCTCTTACTCTGGAAACACCATATATTTT.

The chain joins TRBV7-2 to TRBJ2-7; D not resolved. The length of the CDR3 is 15 residues. The V and J ends lost 5 bases and 1 base respectively, with 15 bases between them. CDR1 and CDR2 (germline): SGHTA, FQGNSA. The CDR3 bases are TGTGCCAGCAGCGCTCGTGGCGGAAGATCCTACGAGCAGTACTTC. Its protein is CASSARGGRSYEQYF.

Worth noting for this clone: A junction boundary mismatches the germline segment, possibly from a read error. The chain has TRBV7-9 and TRBJ2-3, with TRBD2 matching 8 bases. The CDR3 is 18 residues long. CDR1 is SEHNR, CDR2 FQNEAQ, per germline (reference sequence). In DNA, the CDR3 is TGTTCCAGCAGCTTAGTCGCCTGGACGGGAGGGCCGGAAGATACGCAGTATTTT. Translation gives CSSSLVAWTGGPEDTQYF.

The rearrangement uses TRBV28 and TRBJ1-1, with D uncertain. Looked up from germline, CDR1 is MDHEN and CDR2 is SYDVKM. This CDR3 has 13 amino acids. Trimming pared 8 bases from V and 5 bases from J, leaving 15 bases between. The CDR3 bases are TGTGCCAGCGTCCCGGTAGGAGGAACTGAAGCTTTCTTT. Translated, it gives CASVPVGGTEAFF.

The rearrangement joins TRBV28 to TRBJ2-4, with 10 bases matching TRBD1. This CDR3 comprises 14 residues. The V gene end was trimmed by 6 bases and the J gene end by 8 bases; junction bases not matched to a gene: 7. Germline V CDR1 and CDR2: MDHEN, SYDVKM. DNA of the CDR3: TGTGCCAGCAGCCCGCCGGACAGGGGGGACATTCAGTACTTC. Translation gives CASSPPDRGDIQYF.

This clone was observed a single time. The chain carries TRBV28 and TRBJ1-1, with D unclear. The CDR3 is 17 amino acids. The ends were cut back, 6 bases at V and 3 bases at J, with 23 bases in the middle. Germline V gives CDR1 MDHEN, CDR2 SYDVKM. CDR3: CASSPLFRGVWDTEAFF. DNA for the CDR3: TGTGCCAGCAGCCCCCTCTTCCGGGGAGTCTGGGACACTGAAGCTTTCTTT.